What follows are 18 T cell receptor beta chains derived from one specimen sequenced in a study of beta chain features in type 1 diabetes. As every portion of the isolated RNA was reverse transcribed, the sequencing read expressed TCRB transcripts. Assay: immunoSEQ multiplex PCR; the TCRdb copy retains only in-frame clones and omits some. Of roughly 300,000 clones listed, 12% to 15% were seen once; the top ten hold about 6.6%. Sequencing was carried out using central memory CD4+ T cells from blood. These TCRs come from a man under 40 in good health.

This clone came up many times. DNA for the CDR3: TGTGCCAGCAGCAAACAGGGAGACGGTGAGCAGTTCTTC. Translated: CASSKQGDGEQFF. V gene TRBV5-5 combines with J gene TRBJ2-1; D may be TRBD1 (6 bases). V dropped 4 bases and J dropped 9 bases, with 14 bases sitting between them. Germline V gives CDR1 SGHKS, CDR2 YYEKEE (reference sequence). The CDR3 runs 13 residues. The whole variable domain, filled in from reference TRBV5-5 and TRBJ2-1, reads DAGVTQSPTHLIKTRGQQVTLRCSPISGHKSVSWYQQVLGQGPQFIFQYYEKEERGRGNFPDRFSARQFPNYSSELNVNALLLGDSALYLCASSKQGDGEQFFGPGTRLTVL.

This chain links TRBV4-2 with TRBJ2-5, with 12 bases identical to TRBD2. The V gene's germline CDR1 is LGHNA and CDR2 YNFKEQ. Trimming removed 1 base from V and 4 bases from J; junction bases left unmatched: 7. CDR3 size: 17 residues. The CDR3 loop reads CASSQASGRADVETQYF. CDR3 DNA: TGTGCCAGCAGCCAAGCTAGCGGGAGGGCCGATGTAGAGACCCAGTACTTC.

A few counts support this clone. The chain has TRBV5-6 and TRBJ2-1; TRBD1 matches 7 bases. V lost 6 bases to trimming and J lost 7 bases; unmatched junction nucleotides: 13. The CDR3 is 15 residues long. Germline lookup yields CDR1 SGHDT and CDR2 YYEEEE. This CDR3 reads CASTPVTGRTNEQFF. The DNA for the CDR3 is TGTGCCAGCACACCTGTGACAGGGAGAACAAATGAGCAGTTCTTC. The complete variable domain, with remaining parts taken from reference TRBV5-6 and TRBJ2-1, reads DAGVTQSPTHLIKTRGQQVTLRCSPKSGHDTVSWYQQALGQGPQFIFQYYEEEERQRGNFPDRFSGHQFPNYSSELNVNALLLGDSALYLCASTPVTGRTNEQFFGPGTRLTVL.

To note about this clone: A read error is possible here, since a much larger clone lies one base away. The genes are TRBV7-8 and TRBJ1-1, with a tentative D call TRBD1 (5 bases). Looked up from germline, CDR1 is SGHVS and CDR2 is FQNEAQ. V lost 3 bases, J lost 0 bases, and 8 bases lay in between. The CDR3 is 14 residues long. The CDR3 loop is CASSFAGMNTEAFF. The CDR3 DNA reads as TGTGCCAGCAGCTTCGCAGGGATGAACACTGAAGCTTTCTTT.

The table lists this clone with a few counts. The rearrangement uses TRBV5-1 and TRBJ2-5; D is unresolved. CDR3 length equals 15 residues. V lost 7 bases, J lost 5 bases, and 21 bases lay in between. Germline assignment: CDR1 SGHRS and CDR2 YFSETQ. CDR3 coding DNA: TGCGCCAGCCATAACGAGCGAGGCGATCGGGAGACCCAGTACTTC. This encodes CASHNERGDRETQYF.

The table lists this clone with a few counts. This chain connects TRBV30 to TRBJ2-1; TRBD2 matches at 12 bases. This CDR3 region has 14 residues. Trimming removed 3 bases from V and 6 bases from J; junction bases left unmatched: 3. In germline, CDR1 is GTSNPN, CDR2 SVGIG (reference sequence). The CDR3 spells CAWSPSGRANEQFF. CDR3 bases: TGTGCCTGGAGCCCTAGCGGGAGGGCCAATGAGCAGTTCTTC.

This clone has ten or more counts. The chain uses TRBV7-6 and TRBJ1-4; D unclear. Trimming stripped 0 bases from V and 10 bases from J, with 15 bases between. The CDR3 covers 15 residues. Germline loops: CDR1 SGHVS, CDR2 FNYEAQ. The CDR3 spells CASSLAGEGRGKLFF. The CDR3 DNA sequence: TGTGCCAGCAGCTTAGCTGGGGAGGGTCGGGGAAAACTGTTTTTT.

The chain has TRBV5-1 and TRBJ1-1; 7 nucleotides agree with TRBD1. The CDR3 extends over 14 amino acids. Germline CDR1 SGHRS, CDR2 YFSETQ. Trimming cost V 4 bases and J 1 base; bases outside gene matches: 4. CDR3 in DNA: TGCGCCAGCAGCCGAGGGACAGCGAACACTGAAGCTTTCTTT. Translating gives CASSRGTANTEAFF.

In regard to this clone: Other DNA sequences from this sample encode an identical CDR3 as well. CDR3 sequence reads: CASSPKETQYF. The DNA for the CDR3 is TGTGCCAGCAGTCCCAAGGAGACCCAGTACTTC. The chain uses TRBV6-5 and TRBJ2-5, with D uncertain. Germline V lookup: CDR1 MNHEY, CDR2 SVGAGI. CDR3 length: 11 amino acids. V was pared by 5 bases and J by 5 bases, with 6 bases between.

The rearrangement links TRBV5-4 to TRBJ2-1, with D perhaps matching TRBD2 (5 bases). V was pared by 5 bases and J by 4 bases, with 10 bases between. The CDR3 spans 13 residues. Germline V lookup: CDR1 SGHNT, CDR2 YYREEE (reference sequence). The CDR3 DNA sequence: TGTGCCAGCAGTTTATCGGGGTACAATGAGCAGTTCTTC. It codes for CASSLSGYNEQFF. Full variable domain (missing parts from reference TRBV5-4 and TRBJ2-1): ETGVTQSPTHLIKTRGQQVTLRCSSQSGHNTVSWYQQALGQGPQFIFQYYREEENGRGNFPPRFSGLQFPNYSSELNVNALELDDSALYLCASSLSGYNEQFFGPGTRLTVL.

The sample holds a few counts of this clone. The chain uses TRBV6-5 and TRBJ2-6; no firm D call. With 0 bases removed from V and 0 bases from J, the gap between germline ends came to 6 bases. The V gene's germline CDR1 is MNHEY and CDR2 SVGAGI. This CDR3 has 16 amino acids. CDR3 coding DNA: TGTGCCAGCAGTTACTCGGGTTCCTCTGGGGCCAACGTCCTGACTTTC. Translation gives CASSYSGSSGANVLTF.

The chain uses TRBV6-5 and TRBJ1-2; D gene ambiguous. CDR1 is MNHEY and CDR2 is SVGAGI in the germline V gene. V lost 5 bases to trimming and J lost 8 bases, with 15 bases between them. This CDR3 has 13 residues. The CDR3 DNA follows: TGTGCCAGCAGTCCTACCGGGATCCGCGGCTACACCTTC. As protein: CASSPTGIRGYTF.

This clone occurred a few times. The rearrangement uses TRBV9 and TRBJ2-1; the match to TRBD2 covers 8 bases. The V gene's germline CDR1 is SGDLS and CDR2 YYNGEE. The length of the CDR3 is 15 residues. J gave up 5 bases and V 5 bases, and 9 bases lay outside the gene matches. In DNA, the CDR3 is TGTGCCAGCAGTTTTAGCGGGAAAGGAAACAATGAGCAGTTCTTC. Its translation: CASSFSGKGNNEQFF.

This clone was seen a handful of times. The chain couples TRBV7-2 to TRBJ2-1; TRBD2 matches at 9 bases. Germline V gives CDR1 SGHTA, CDR2 FQGNSA. The junction had 6 bases not matched to a gene; V was cut back by 5 bases and J by 4 bases. There are 15 residues in the CDR3. This CDR3 reads CASSRSGGIYNEQFF. The CDR3 DNA follows: TGTGCCAGCAGCAGAAGCGGGGGGATTTACAATGAGCAGTTCTTC.

Worth noting for this clone: At the DNA level, this CDR3 is encoded by other sequences in the same sample as well. V usage is TRBV11-2 and J usage is TRBJ1-2; D unresolved. V was cut by 5 bases and J by 0 bases, with 10 bases left in between. The CDR3 length is 14 residues. Germline V CDR1 and CDR2: SGHAT, FQNNGV. This CDR3 reads CASSPSRANYGYTF. DNA of the CDR3: TGTGCCAGCAGCCCGTCCAGAGCTAACTATGGCTACACCTTC.

On this clone itself: The same CDR3 is also encoded by other DNA sequences in this sample. The chain has TRBV7-6 and TRBJ2-5, with 8 bases lining up with TRBD1. J lost 2 bases, V lost 2 bases, and 1 base had no gene match. In germline, CDR1 is SGHVS, CDR2 FNYEAQ. CDR3 size: 14 residues. The CDR3 reads CASSLRTGQETQYF. Here the CDR3 DNA reads TGTGCCAGCAGCTTACGGACAGGGCAAGAGACCCAGTACTTC.

This clone turned up a few times. V and J are TRBV4-3 and TRBJ2-3; unclear D gene. Germline CDR1 LGHNA, CDR2 YSLEER. The CDR3 has 16 residues. The V and J ends lost 0 bases and 5 bases respectively, with 15 bases between them. The DNA of the CDR3 is TGCGCCAGCAGCCAAGACTACCGGAGAGTGCTAGATACGCAGTATTTT. It codes for CASSQDYRRVLDTQYF.

This clone was recorded at least ten times. This chain connects TRBV12-5 to TRBJ2-5; a weak D match, TRBD1 (5 bases). This CDR3 has 15 amino acids. The V end was cut by 7 bases, the J end by 0 bases, with 15 bases between. The germline CDR1 and CDR2 sequences are LGHNT and FRNRAP. The CDR3 nucleotides read TGTGCTAGTGCCTTGGGGCAGATGTACCAAGAGACCCAGTACTTC. Translation gives CASALGQMYQETQYF.